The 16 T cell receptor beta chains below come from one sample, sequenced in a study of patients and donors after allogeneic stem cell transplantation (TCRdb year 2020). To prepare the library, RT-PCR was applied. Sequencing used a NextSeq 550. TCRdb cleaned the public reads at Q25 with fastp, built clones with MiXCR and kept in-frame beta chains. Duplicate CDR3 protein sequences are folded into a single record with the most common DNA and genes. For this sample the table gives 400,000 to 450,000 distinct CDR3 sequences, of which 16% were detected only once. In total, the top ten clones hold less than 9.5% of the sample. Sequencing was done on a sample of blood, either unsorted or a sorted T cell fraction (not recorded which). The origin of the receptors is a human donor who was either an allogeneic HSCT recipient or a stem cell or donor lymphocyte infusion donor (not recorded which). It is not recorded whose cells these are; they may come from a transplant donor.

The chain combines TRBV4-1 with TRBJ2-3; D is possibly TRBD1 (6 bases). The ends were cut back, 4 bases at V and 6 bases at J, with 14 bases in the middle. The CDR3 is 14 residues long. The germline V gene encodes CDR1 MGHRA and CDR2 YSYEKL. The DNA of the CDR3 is TGCGCCAGCAGCCGGTGGACAGCCGGGGATACGCAGTATTTT. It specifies CASSRWTAGDTQYF.

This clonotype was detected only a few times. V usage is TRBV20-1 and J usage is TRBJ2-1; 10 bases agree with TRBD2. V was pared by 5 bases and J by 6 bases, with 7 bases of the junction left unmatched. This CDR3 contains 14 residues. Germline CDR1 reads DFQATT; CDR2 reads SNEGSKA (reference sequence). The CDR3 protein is CSAGPGLASNEQFF. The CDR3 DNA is TGCAGTGCTGGACCGGGACTAGCGAGCAATGAGCAGTTCTTC.

CDR3 protein: CASRPRDRPNEQFF. The CDR3 DNA reads TGTGCCAGCAGACCGAGAGACAGGCCCAATGAGCAGTTCTTC. This chain joins TRBV6-2 or TRBV6-3 and TRBJ2-1; tentative D call: TRBD1 (6 bases). CDR1 is MNHEY, CDR2 SVGEGT, per germline. V was trimmed by 6 bases and J by 6 bases, leaving 15 bases between them. This CDR3 spans 14 amino acids.

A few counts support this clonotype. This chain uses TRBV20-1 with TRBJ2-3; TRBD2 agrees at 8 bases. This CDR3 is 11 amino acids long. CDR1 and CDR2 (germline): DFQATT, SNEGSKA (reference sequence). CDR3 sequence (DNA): TGCAGAGCGGGGGGCACAGATACGCAGTATTTT. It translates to CRAGGTDTQYF.

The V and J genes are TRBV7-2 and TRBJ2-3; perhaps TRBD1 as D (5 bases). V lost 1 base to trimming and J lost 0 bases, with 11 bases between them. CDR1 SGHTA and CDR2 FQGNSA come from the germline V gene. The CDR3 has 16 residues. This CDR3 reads CASSLVRAASTDTQYF. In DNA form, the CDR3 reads TGTGCCAGCAGCTTAGTCAGGGCCGCTAGCACAGATACGCAGTATTTT.

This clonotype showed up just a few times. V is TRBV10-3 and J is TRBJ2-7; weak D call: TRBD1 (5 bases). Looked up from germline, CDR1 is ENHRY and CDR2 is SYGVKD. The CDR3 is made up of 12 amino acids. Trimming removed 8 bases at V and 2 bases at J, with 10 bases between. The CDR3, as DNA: TGTGCCATCGGCAGCAGGGCCTACGAGCAGTACTTC. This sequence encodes CAIGSRAYEQYF.

DNA for the CDR3: TGTGCCAGCAGTCGTCACCCTAAGTCGGCCCAGTACTTC. Protein: CASSRHPKSAQYF. J is TRBJ2-5 and V is TRBV6-1; no clear D. CDR1 MNHNS and CDR2 SASEGT come from the germline V gene. Trimming removed 5 bases from V and 9 bases from J, with 16 bases in between. There are 13 residues in the CDR3.

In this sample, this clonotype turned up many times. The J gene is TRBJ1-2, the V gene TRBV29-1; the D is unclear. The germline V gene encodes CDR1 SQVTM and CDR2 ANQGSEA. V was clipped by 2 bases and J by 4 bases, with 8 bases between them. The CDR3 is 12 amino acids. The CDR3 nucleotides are TGCAGCGTTGAAAACAGAATCTATGGCTACACCTTC. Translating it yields CSVENRIYGYTF.

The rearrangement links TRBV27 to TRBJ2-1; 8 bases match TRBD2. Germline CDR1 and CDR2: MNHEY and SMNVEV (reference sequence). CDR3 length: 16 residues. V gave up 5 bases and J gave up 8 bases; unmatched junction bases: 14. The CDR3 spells CASSPLGSGNWDEQFF. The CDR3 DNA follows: TGTGCCAGCAGTCCCTTGGGTAGCGGGAACTGGGATGAGCAGTTCTTC.

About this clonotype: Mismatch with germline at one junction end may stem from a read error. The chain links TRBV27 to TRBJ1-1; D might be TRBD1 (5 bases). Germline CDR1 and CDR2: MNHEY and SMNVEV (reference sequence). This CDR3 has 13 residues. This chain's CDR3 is CASSYAGNTEALF. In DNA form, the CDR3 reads TGTGCCAGCAGTTATGCAGGGAACACTGAAGCTTTGTTT.

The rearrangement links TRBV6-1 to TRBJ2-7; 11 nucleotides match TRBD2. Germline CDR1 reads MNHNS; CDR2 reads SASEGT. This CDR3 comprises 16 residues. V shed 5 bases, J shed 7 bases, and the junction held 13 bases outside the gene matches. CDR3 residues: CASSTGLAGLKGEQYF. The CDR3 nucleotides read TGTGCCAGCAGTACCGGACTAGCGGGTTTGAAGGGGGAGCAGTACTTC.

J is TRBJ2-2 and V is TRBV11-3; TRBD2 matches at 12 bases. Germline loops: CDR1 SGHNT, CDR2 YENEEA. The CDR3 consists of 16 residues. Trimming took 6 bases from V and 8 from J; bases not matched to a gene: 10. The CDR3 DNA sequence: TGTGCCAGCAGGTCCCCAGGACTAGCGGGACTGGGGGAGCTGTTTTTT. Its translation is CASRSPGLAGLGELFF.

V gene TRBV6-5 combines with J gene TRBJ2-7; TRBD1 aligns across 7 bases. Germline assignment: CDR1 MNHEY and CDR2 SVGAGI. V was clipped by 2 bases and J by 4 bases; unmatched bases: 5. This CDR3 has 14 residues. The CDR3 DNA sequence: TGTGCCAGCAGTTACCTGGGACAGTATTACGAGCAGTACTTC. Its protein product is CASSYLGQYYEQYF.

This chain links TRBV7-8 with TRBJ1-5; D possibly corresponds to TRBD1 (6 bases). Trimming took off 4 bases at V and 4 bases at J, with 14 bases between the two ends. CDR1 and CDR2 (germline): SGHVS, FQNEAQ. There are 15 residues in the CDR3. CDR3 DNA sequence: TGTGCCAGCAGCTCAGGGGCAGACAGGAATCAGCCCCAGCATTTT. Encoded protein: CASSSGADRNQPQHF. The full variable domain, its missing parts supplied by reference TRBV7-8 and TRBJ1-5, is GAGVSQSPRYKVAKRGQDVALRCDPISGHVSLFWYQQALGQGPEFLTYFQNEAQLDKSGLPSDRFFAERPEGSVSTLKIQRTQQEDSAVYLCASSSGADRNQPQHFGDGTRLSIL.

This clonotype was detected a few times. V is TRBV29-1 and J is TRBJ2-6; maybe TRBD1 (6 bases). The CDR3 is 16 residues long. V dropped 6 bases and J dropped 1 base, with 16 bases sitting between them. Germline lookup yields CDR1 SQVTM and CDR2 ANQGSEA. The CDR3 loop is CSVATLGQSGANVLTF. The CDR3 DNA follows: TGCAGCGTCGCGACCCTTGGACAGTCTGGGGCCAACGTCCTGACTTTC.

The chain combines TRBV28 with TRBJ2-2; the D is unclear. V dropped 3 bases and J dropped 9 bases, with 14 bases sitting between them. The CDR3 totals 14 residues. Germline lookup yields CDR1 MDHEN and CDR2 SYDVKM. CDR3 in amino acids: CASSFPPGYRELFF. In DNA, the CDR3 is TGTGCCAGCAGTTTCCCCCCTGGGTACAGGGAGCTGTTTTTT.